Following are 19 T cell receptor beta chains from one sample sequenced in a study of blood T cell repertoires in COVID-19. TCRdb's copy holds only in-frame clones and misses some; the assay was immunoSEQ multiplex PCR. The table includes 150,000 to 180,000 clones, 60% to 85% detected once. Sequenced input: peripheral blood. The receptor source for this set is a man older than 75 with acute or convalescent COVID-19.

The chain uses TRBV19 and TRBJ1-6; 10 nucleotides align to TRBD1. Trimming at V came to 5 bases and at J to 8 bases, leaving 6 bases not matched to a gene. This CDR3 spans 15 amino acids. Germline lookup yields CDR1 LNHDA and CDR2 SQIVND (reference sequence). The CDR3 region is CASSSRTGGDSPLHF. The CDR3 DNA follows: TGTGCCAGTAGTTCAAGGACAGGGGGGGATTCACCCCTCCACTTT.

This clone was observed many times. The J gene is TRBJ1-5, the V gene TRBV29-1; TRBD1 matches at 8 bases. CDR1 SQVTM and CDR2 ANQGSEA come from the germline V gene. Trimming at V came to 4 bases and at J to 3 bases, leaving 2 bases not matched to a gene. This CDR3 region has 13 residues. The CDR3 DNA is TGCAGCGTTGCTCAGGGGGCCAATCAGCCCCAGCATTTT. This codes for CSVAQGANQPQHF.

The rearrangement links TRBV5-4 to TRBJ2-7, with a weak D call TRBD1 (5 bases). Germline V gene sequence: CDR1 SGHNT, CDR2 YYREEE (reference sequence). Deletions cut 2 bases from V and 1 base from J, with 10 bases between. This CDR3 has 14 residues. The CDR3 coding sequence is TGTGCCAGCAGCTTCGACAGCCGATCCTACGAGCAGTACGTC. Translation gives CASSFDSRSYEQYV.

This clone was seen only once. The chain uses TRBV10-2 and TRBJ1-1; the match to TRBD1 covers 12 bases. The CDR3 is 15 residues long. Germline V gene sequence: CDR1 WSHSY, CDR2 SAAADI. V shed 4 bases, J shed 4 bases, and the junction held 4 bases outside the gene matches. The CDR3 is CASSARDRGLTEAFF. The CDR3 DNA reads TGCGCCAGCAGTGCCCGGGACAGGGGGCTCACTGAAGCTTTCTTT.

V gene TRBV5-1 combines with J gene TRBJ2-1, with D perhaps matching TRBD2 (5 bases). The CDR3 loop spans 16 amino acids. Trimming pared 4 bases from V and 7 bases from J, leaving 21 bases between. CDR1 and CDR2 (germline): SGHRS, YFSETQ. The CDR3 bases are TGCGCCAGCAGCCGTACATGGGCTAGCTCGGCAAATGAGCAGTTCTTC. This gives the protein CASSRTWASSANEQFF.

V gene TRBV27 combines with J gene TRBJ1-2; 9 bases align to TRBD1. This CDR3 is built from 14 residues. Germline-derived CDR1 and CDR2 are MNHEY and SMNVEV (reference sequence). The V gene end was trimmed by 6 bases and the J gene end by 8 bases; junction bases not matched to a gene: 10. The CDR3 reads CASSSQGQGLGYTF. As DNA, the CDR3 is TGTGCCAGCAGCTCCCAGGGACAGGGTTTAGGCTACACCTTC.

This clone was picked up a small number of times. The CDR3 sequence is CASSLLLNEQFF. In DNA, the CDR3 is TGTGCCAGCAGCCTTTTACTAAATGAGCAGTTCTTC. The V gene is TRBV3-1 (or the pseudogene TRBV3-2), the J gene TRBJ2-1; D is unresolved. This CDR3 is built from 12 residues. The germline V and J ends were trimmed by 4 bases and 7 bases, with 8 bases remaining between them. Germline V gene lookup returns CDR1 LGHDT and CDR2 YNNKEL (reference sequence).

This chain connects TRBV6-5 to TRBJ1-1; D is unclear. V was clipped by 8 bases and J by 9 bases, with 25 bases between them. Looked up from germline, CDR1 is MNHEY and CDR2 is SVGAGI. The CDR3 length is 15 residues. Here the CDR3 DNA reads TGTGCCAGCCTAGCCGCTACCGGGCTCTCAAACCAAGCTTTCTTT. Amino acid sequence: CASLAATGLSNQAFF.

The V and J genes are TRBV9 and TRBJ2-1, with D possibly TRBD2 on 6 matching bases. V gave up 6 bases and J gave up 6 bases, with 13 bases separating them. The V gene's germline CDR1 is SGDLS and CDR2 YYNGEE. The CDR3 extends over 13 amino acids. This CDR3 is CASTGAGFNEQFF. For the CDR3, the DNA is TGTGCCAGCACCGGGGCGGGGTTCAATGAGCAGTTCTTC.

CDR3 sequence (DNA): TGTGCCAGCAGCTTAGTTCAGGGAATAAACACAGATACGCAGTATTTT. It encodes CASSLVQGINTDTQYF. This chain connects TRBV11-2 to TRBJ2-3, with D possibly matching TRBD1 (5 bases). Germline loops: CDR1 SGHAT, CDR2 FQNNGV. The CDR3 consists of 16 residues. V was shortened by 1 base and J by 2 bases, with 13 bases between the two germline ends. Filled out from reference TRBV11-2 and TRBJ2-3, the complete variable domain reads EAGVAQSPRYKIIEKRQSVAFWCNPISGHATLYWYQQILGQGPKLLIQFQNNGVVDDSQLPKDRFSAERLKGVDSTLKIQPAKLEDSAVYLCASSLVQGINTDTQYFGPGTRLTVL.

This clone was observed a few times. The chain has TRBV19 and TRBJ2-2; D remains unclear. Deletions cut 0 bases from V and 4 bases from J, with 6 bases between. This CDR3 contains 14 residues. CDR1 LNHDA and CDR2 SQIVND come from the germline V gene (reference sequence). The CDR3 nucleotides read TGTGCCAGTAGTATAGACAGTCGCACCGGGGAGCTGTTTTTT. Amino acids: CASSIDSRTGELFF.

The chain recombines TRBV21-1 with TRBJ2-7; the table calls TRBD2, which could not be checked here. TRBV21-1 is assigned pseudogene status. The CDR3 has 12 residues. The CDR3 spells CASKPVSYEQYV. The CDR3 bases are TGTGCCAGCAAACCGGTGAGTTACGAGCAGTACGTC.

V usage is TRBV18 and J usage is TRBJ2-2; D might be TRBD1 (7 bases). CDR3 length: 17 amino acids. Trimming stripped 5 bases from V and 3 bases from J, with 19 bases between. Germline V gene lookup returns CDR1 KGHSH and CDR2 LQKENI. This CDR3 reads CASSENQGGSDTGELFF. The CDR3, as DNA: TGTGCCAGCTCAGAAAACCAGGGGGGAAGCGACACCGGGGAGCTGTTTTTT. The entire variable domain, with the rest obtained from reference TRBV18 and TRBJ2-2, is as follows: NAGVMQNPRHLVRRRGQEARLRCSPMKGHSHVYWYRQLPEEGLKFMVYLQKENIIDESGMPKERFSAEFPKEGPSILRIQQVVRGDSAAYFCASSENQGGSDTGELFFGEGSRLTVL.

The chain has TRBV7-9 and TRBJ1-5, with TRBD1 identical over 8 bases. V trimming: 5 bases; J trimming: 6 bases; junction bases outside the gene matches: 12. The CDR3 is made up of 16 amino acids. Per germline, CDR1 SEHNR and CDR2 FQNEAQ (reference sequence). The CDR3 region is CASSPLTGDGTQPQHF. DNA of the CDR3: TGTGCCAGCAGCCCTTTGACAGGGGACGGTACTCAGCCCCAGCATTTT.

The chain employs TRBV6-2 or TRBV6-3 and TRBJ2-1; D is uncertain. CDR1 and CDR2 (germline): MNHEY, SVGEGT. This CDR3 comprises 15 residues. Trimming removed 0 bases from V and 7 bases from J, with 13 bases in between. DNA of the CDR3: TGTGCCAGCAGTTACTCGGCTAGTAATGTAAATGAGCAGTTCTTC. Translating gives CASSYSASNVNEQFF.

The chain has TRBV5-1 and TRBJ2-3, with D possibly matching TRBD2 (7 bases). Germline V lookup: CDR1 SGHRS, CDR2 YFSETQ. V lost 4 bases and J 3 bases, leaving 21 bases between the germline ends. The CDR3 consists of 17 residues. The chain's CDR3 is CASSPGRGSPRTDTQYF. CDR3 bases: TGCGCCAGCAGCCCGGGGAGGGGGTCTCCACGGACAGATACGCAGTATTTT.

This clone was detected a few times. The chain links TRBV28 to TRBJ1-6, with 7 nucleotides matching TRBD1. The CDR3 runs to 15 residues. Trimming cost V 4 bases and J 5 bases; bases outside gene matches: 5. In germline, CDR1 is MDHEN, CDR2 SYDVKM. In DNA, the CDR3 is TGTGCCAGCAGTTCGCCGGGACAGAATAATTCACCCCTCCACTTT. It specifies CASSSPGQNNSPLHF.

This sequence joins TRBV7-3 and TRBJ2-3; 9 positions match TRBD2. CDR1 is SGHTA and CDR2 is FQGTGA in the germline V gene. V lost 5 bases, J lost 4 bases, and 13 bases stayed unmatched. The CDR3 is 17 amino acids. The CDR3, as DNA: TGTGCCAGCAGCCCGTCAAGCGGGGGGATAGGGGCAGATACGCAGTATTTT. Amino acid sequence: CASSPSSGGIGADTQYF.

This chain uses TRBV5-6 with TRBJ1-5, with 8 bases matching TRBD1. The CDR3 covers 15 residues. V dropped 5 bases and J dropped 0; count of bases not matched to a gene: 4. Per the germline V gene, CDR1 is SGHDT and CDR2 is YYEEEE. CDR3 coding DNA: TGTGCCAGCAGGGGGACAGGCCATAGCAATCAGCCCCAGCATTTT. Amino acid sequence: CASRGTGHSNQPQHF. Complete variable domain (other parts from reference TRBV5-6 and TRBJ1-5): DAGVTQSPTHLIKTRGQQVTLRCSPKSGHDTVSWYQQALGQGPQFIFQYYEEEERQRGNFPDRFSGHQFPNYSSELNVNALLLGDSALYLCASRGTGHSNQPQHFGDGTRLSIL.